The 14 T cell receptor beta chains given below trace back to one sample, sequenced in a study of response to subunit inactivated influenza vaccine. TCRdb re-called the RT-PCR reads with MiXCR, one entry per CDR3 protein. The sample holds hundreds of thousands of distinct CDR3 sequences, approximately 7.6% seen once. This specimen consisted of PBMCs from blood, obtained roughly 24 months after vaccination. These receptors came from a man between 50 and 70 years old who received an inactivated influenza vaccine.

This clonotype occurred many times. The rearrangement links TRBV5-1 to TRBJ1-6, with a weak D call TRBD1 (6 bases). Per the germline V gene, CDR1 is SGHRS and CDR2 is YFSETQ. The CDR3 length is 14 residues. V lost 4 bases to trimming and J lost 6 bases, with 11 bases between them. The chain's CDR3 is CASSADRSNSPLHF. CDR3 in DNA: TGCGCCAGCAGCGCTGACAGGAGTAATTCACCCCTCCACTTT. The full variable domain, rest sourced from reference TRBV5-1 and TRBJ1-6, is KAGVTQTPRYLIKTRGQQVTLSCSPISGHRSVSWYQQTPGQGLQFLFEYFSETQRNKGNFPGRFSGRQFSNSRSEMNVSTLELGDSALYLCASSADRSNSPLHFGNGTRLTVT.

This clonotype was counted ten times or more. The CDR3 DNA is TGCAGTGCAACGAGGAGCAGTGAGCAGTTCTTC. It is translated as CSATRSSEQFF. V is TRBV20-1 and J is TRBJ2-1, with D hard to call. The germline V gene has CDR1 DFQATT and CDR2 SNEGSKA (reference sequence). V was clipped by 6 bases and J by 9 bases, with 12 bases between them. The CDR3 contains 11 residues.

The V gene is TRBV7-2, the J gene TRBJ2-5; D ambiguous. V was pared by 6 bases and J by 1 base, with 15 bases between. Germline loops: CDR1 SGHTA, CDR2 FQGNSA. The CDR3 has 15 residues. The CDR3 is CASRNYGGFQETQYF. Here the CDR3 DNA reads TGTGCCAGCAGGAACTATGGCGGTTTCCAAGAGACCCAGTACTTC.

This clonotype was counted at least ten times. The chain couples TRBV20-1 to TRBJ2-1; the match to TRBD1 covers 7 bases. This CDR3 region has 16 residues. Trimming took 0 bases from V and 4 from J; bases not matched to a gene: 9. CDR1 and CDR2 from the germline V gene are DFQATT and SNEGSKA (reference sequence). The CDR3 coding sequence is TGCAGTGCTAGAGATTTGGACAGGCCGCCTTACAATGAGCAGTTCTTC. Its translation is CSARDLDRPPYNEQFF.

This clonotype was detected only a few times. The chain uses TRBV12-3 or TRBV12-4 and TRBJ1-4, with D possibly matching TRBD1 (5 bases). CDR3 length: 13 amino acids. The ends were cut back, 4 bases at V and 12 bases at J, with 15 bases in the middle. The CDR3 reads CASSSRLWGELFF. In DNA, the CDR3 is TGTGCCAGCAGTTCCCGATTGTGGGGGGAACTGTTTTTT.

This clonotype was observed many times. The chain recombines TRBV7-2 with TRBJ1-1; 7 bases map to TRBD1. Germline CDR1 is SGHTA and CDR2 is FQGNSA. The junction had 9 bases not matched to a gene; V was cut back by 6 bases and J by 5 bases. CDR3 size: 14 residues. CDR3 in amino acids: CASSLQGLGTEAFF. The CDR3 bases are TGTGCCAGCAGTCTACAGGGGCTTGGGACTGAAGCTTTCTTT.

This clonotype was recorded at least ten times. This rearrangement joins TRBV6-2 or TRBV6-3 to TRBJ1-1; D unclear. The CDR3 has 16 amino acids. Per germline, CDR1 MNHEY and CDR2 SVGEGT. V lost 0 bases, J lost 2 bases, and 13 bases lay in between. CDR3 nucleotide sequence: TGTGCCAGCAGTTACTCTCAAACAGAGATTAACACTGAAGCTTTCTTT. Translation gives CASSYSQTEINTEAFF.

This chain uses TRBV6-2 or TRBV6-3 with TRBJ1-4, with 7 bases that match TRBD1. Germline values: CDR1 MNHEY, CDR2 SVGEGT. Losses at the gene ends were 4 bases for V and 5 bases for J; bases not matched to a gene: 10. The CDR3 is 16 residues long. The CDR3 coding sequence is TGTGCCAGCAGTTCGCTAAGGACAGGCCTAAATGAAAAACTGTTTTTT. Protein sequence: CASSSLRTGLNEKLFF.

This clonotype came up a few times. The chain joins TRBV3-1 to TRBJ2-7; 9 bases agree with TRBD2. Germline values: CDR1 LGHDT, CDR2 YNNKEL (reference sequence). J gave up 7 bases and V 2 bases, and 3 bases lay outside the gene matches. The length of the CDR3 is 13 residues. The CDR3 loop is CASSQPSGVEQYF. DNA of the CDR3: TGTGCCAGCAGCCAACCTAGCGGGGTTGAGCAGTACTTC.

This clonotype was detected many times. The chain carries TRBV12-3 or TRBV12-4 and TRBJ2-5; weak D call: TRBD2 (6 bases). The V end lost 1 base, the J end lost 5 bases, and 14 bases lay between the germline ends. The CDR3 contains 15 residues. The CDR3 DNA is TGTGCCAGCAGTTTAGTCCCTTACGGGAGTGAGACCCAGTACTTC. Translating gives CASSLVPYGSETQYF.

This clonotype occurred a few times. The chain joins TRBV12-3 or TRBV12-4 to TRBJ1-2; the D gene is possibly TRBD1 (6 bases). Trimming cost V 7 bases and J 0 bases, with 15 bases left between them. The CDR3 is made up of 15 amino acids. The CDR3 bases are TGTGCCAGCACCGGGGGGGGGGCCACTAACTATGGCTACACCTTC. Its translation: CASTGGGATNYGYTF.

Concerning this clonotype itself: This may stem from a read error, because a much larger clone lies one nucleotide away. V is TRBV10-3 and J is TRBJ2-1; 7 bases are a match to TRBD1. J was trimmed by 14 bases and V by 0 bases; bases with no gene match: 10. The CDR3 has 14 amino acids. The germline CDR1 and CDR2 sequences are ENHRY and SYGVKD. The CDR3 DNA reads TGTGCCATCAGTGAGTCGACAGGGACCGCCGAGGAGTTCTTC. It translates to CAISESTGTAEEFF.

This clonotype occurred many times. V gene TRBV28 combines with J gene TRBJ2-1, with D uncertain. This CDR3 is 12 amino acids long. With 3 bases removed from V and 5 bases from J, the gap between germline ends came to 5 bases. Germline V CDR1 and CDR2: MDHEN, SYDVKM. CDR3 amino acids: CASSLPNNEQFF. CDR3 DNA sequence: TGTGCCAGCAGTTTGCCCAACAATGAGCAGTTCTTC.

This clonotype was observed a few times. CDR3 region: CASSTLAGGQETQYF. The CDR3, as DNA: TGCGCCAGCAGCACCTTAGCGGGGGGGCAAGAGACCCAGTACTTC. The V call is TRBV5-1, the J call TRBJ2-5; 11 nucleotides line up with TRBD2. CDR1 is SGHRS and CDR2 is YFSETQ in the germline V gene. The V segment lost 4 bases and the J segment 2 bases; nucleotides outside the gene matches: 4. This CDR3 is built from 15 residues.